This is a list of T cell receptor beta chains from one sample in a study of technical replicates of blood from a few donors. Method: immunoSEQ multiplex PCR; TCRdb's copy keeps in-frame clones and lacks some. This sample has 85,000 or so clones, with about 94% found just once. Sequenced material: T cells isolated from PBMCs. These receptors all stem from a human donor in good health. Both conserved end residues are part of each CDR3. A D gene is named only where the DNA matches it firmly. Not every row has a clone size; where given, it reads once, few, many or a size class.

v_call	j_call	d_call	clone_size	cdr3_nt	cdr3_aa
TRBV5-1	TRBJ2-6	.	once	TGCGCCAGCAGCCAGTCTGTATCATCTGGGGCCAACGTCCTGACTTTC	CASSQSVSSGANVLTF
TRBV21-1	TRBJ2-7	.	.	TGTGCCAGCAGGGGCCCGCCAGGGCCAAACGAGCAGTACTTC	CASRGPPGPNEQYF
TRBV7-8	TRBJ2-1	TRBD1	.	TGTGCCAGCAGCTTAGCATCGGGACAGGGTGAGCAGTTCTTC	CASSLASGQGEQFF
TRBV6-5	TRBJ1-1	.	.	TGTGCCAGCAGTTACGGCGGGCTTGAGAACACTGAAGCTTTCTTT	CASSYGGLENTEAFF
TRBV4-1	TRBJ1-2	.	.	TGCGCCAGCAGCCAAGATTCCGGGACACCGTCTAACTATGGCTACACCTTC	CASSQDSGTPSNYGYTF
TRBV6-5	TRBJ2-1	TRBD1	once	TGTGCCAGCAGTTACTCAACAGGGGAACCTAACAATGAGCAGTTCTTC	CASSYSTGEPNNEQFF
TRBV4-2	TRBJ1-5	TRBD1	.	TGTGCCAGCAGCCAAGAGGGGGACAGGGAGGGCAATCAGCCCCAGCATTTT	CASSQEGDREGNQPQHF
TRBV25-1	TRBJ2-7	TRBD2	.	TGTGCCAGCAGTGGCCAGCGGGAGAACTACGAGCAGTACTTC	CASSGQRENYEQYF
TRBV7-6	TRBJ1-1	TRBD1	.	TGTGCCAGCAGCTTAGGCCTACAGGGGACTGAAGCTTTCTTT	CASSLGLQGTEAFF
TRBV7-2	TRBJ1-1	TRBD1	.	TGTGCCAGCAGCTTAGGGGGACAGGGGAGCGGTGAAGCTTTCTTT	CASSLGGQGSGEAFF
TRBV5-4	TRBJ1-4	.	.	TGTGCCAGCAGCTTGGACAGGTGGGATGAAAAACTGTTTTTT	CASSLDRWDEKLFF
TRBV7-8	TRBJ2-7	TRBD1	.	TGTGCCAGCAGCCAAGGGACAGAGTACGAGCAGTACTTC	CASSQGTEYEQYF
TRBV6-5	TRBJ2-7	.	.	TGTGCCAGCAGTTACACCCCAGGGATCTATTACGAGCAGTACTTC	CASSYTPGIYYEQYF
TRBV6-1	TRBJ1-1	.	.	TGTGCCAGCAGTGAACTCTTTGAAGCTTTCTTT	CASSELFEAFF
TRBV6-6	TRBJ2-1	TRBD2	.	TGTGCCAGCAGCCGGGGGGGGCTACACAATGAGCAGTTCTTC	CASSRGGLHNEQFF
TRBV30	TRBJ2-4	TRBD2	.	TGTGCCTGGAGTGTCGGGGGGGCCAAAAACATTCAGTACTTC	CAWSVGGAKNIQYF
TRBV30	TRBJ2-7	TRBD1	.	TGTGCCTGGGAATACAGGGGGCCTTACGAGCAGTACTTC	CAWEYRGPYEQYF
TRBV18	TRBJ1-4	.	once	TGTGCCAGCTCACCACAAGACAGGACAGCCTCCGGGGAAAAACTGTTTTTT	CASSPQDRTASGEKLFF
TRBV7-9	TRBJ1-2	.	once	TGTGCCAGCAGCTTCGTCCGATTAGGCGGGGTTTATGGCTACACCTTC	CASSFVRLGGVYGYTF
TRBV18	TRBJ1-5	TRBD1	.	TGTGCCAGCTCACCACCGTATGGGACAGGGGATCAGCCCCAGCATTTT	CASSPPYGTGDQPQHF
TRBV20-1	TRBJ1-1	.	few	TGCAGTGCTAGGTTTGTCGCTGAAGCTTTCTTT	CSARFVAEAFF
TRBV28	TRBJ1-5	.	.	TGTGCCAGCAGTTTGGCGGGAGCCCAGCATTTT	CASSLAGAQHF
TRBV6-5	TRBJ1-2	.	.	TGTGCCAGCAGTTACTACGGGGGAGATGGCTACACCTTC	CASSYYGGDGYTF
TRBV6-6	TRBJ2-7	.	.	TGTGCCAGCAGTTATTGGCCCCCAGCGACCGAGCAGTACTTC	CASSYWPPATEQYF
TRBV6-5	TRBJ1-2	.	.	TGTGCCAGCAGTTACGGTCAGGGCCTTGGCTATGGCTACACCTTC	CASSYGQGLGYGYTF
TRBV9	TRBJ2-7	.	.	TGTGCCAGCAGCGTAGACAGCAACTACGAGCAGTACTTC	CASSVDSNYEQYF
TRBV28	TRBJ2-5	TRBD2	.	TGTGCCAGCAGTTTGGCGGGAGTGGTTGAGACCCAGTACTTC	CASSLAGVVETQYF
TRBV13	TRBJ1-3	.	.	TGTGCCAGCAGCCCCGGCCCCCGGGAGGGCACCATATATTTT	CASSPGPREGTIYF
TRBV13	TRBJ2-1	.	.	TGTGCCAGCAGCTCCCCAGGGGAGTCCTACAATGAGCAGTTCTTC	CASSSPGESYNEQFF
TRBV4-1	TRBJ1-2	.	.	TGCGCCAGCAGCCAAGATACAGGGTATGGCTACACCTTC	CASSQDTGYGYTF
TRBV5-4	TRBJ2-7	.	.	TGTGCCAGCAGCTTAAAGGACACCTACGAGCAGTACTTC	CASSLKDTYEQYF
TRBV28	TRBJ1-4	.	.	TGTGCCAGCAGTTTAGGTCGGTTTAATGAAAAACTGTTTTTT	CASSLGRFNEKLFF
TRBV5-1	TRBJ2-1	.	.	TGCGCCAGCAGCCCCTCGCTCGGGAACGTAGAATCCTACAATGAGCAGTTCTTC	CASSPSLGNVESYNEQFF
TRBV6-4	TRBJ1-1	TRBD1	.	TGTGCCAGCGACAAAGGGACAGTCCTGAACACTGAAGCTTTCTTT	CASDKGTVLNTEAFF
TRBV5-1	TRBJ2-5	.	once	TGCGCCAGCAGCTCGACAGTAAAAGAGACCCAGTACTTC	CASSSTVKETQYF
TRBV21-1	TRBJ1-5	.	.	TGTGCCAGCAGCAAAGATGCGGGGGGGGAGCCCCAGCATTTT	CASSKDAGGEPQHF
TRBV5-1	TRBJ1-3	TRBD1	.	TGCGCCAGCAGCTCGACAGGGGGCGGTGGAAACACCATATATTTT	CASSSTGGGGNTIYF
TRBV13	TRBJ2-3	.	.	TGTGCCAGCAGTTTGGCCCCATCGTCCCAAGATACGCAGTATTTT	CASSLAPSSQDTQYF
TRBV4-1	TRBJ2-1	TRBD2	once	TGCGCCAGCAGCCAAGGCCCTGGGCGGGAGAACAATGAGCAGTTCTTC	CASSQGPGRENNEQFF
TRBV28	TRBJ2-7	.	.	TGTGCCAGCGAAAACAGTCGGACCTACGAGCAGTACTTC	CASENSRTYEQYF
TRBV5-1	TRBJ2-5	TRBD2	.	TGCGCCAGCAGCTTGGATGGACTAGCAGAGACCCAGTACTTC	CASSLDGLAETQYF
TRBV9	TRBJ2-2	.	.	TGTGCCAGCAGCGTAGAGATAGGGAGCACCGGGGAGCTGTTTTTT	CASSVEIGSTGELFF
TRBV7-6	TRBJ2-3	TRBD2	.	TGTGCCAGCAGCCCGGGTGGACTAGCGGGAGGGCCTTTATCATATTTT	CASSPGGLAGGPLSYF
TRBV11-2	TRBJ1-1	.	.	TGTGCCAGCAGCTTAGGACCAGGGAACACTGAAGCTTTCTTT	CASSLGPGNTEAFF
TRBV9	TRBJ1-3	.	.	TGTGCCAGCAGCGTAGCGGGAAACACCATATATTTT	CASSVAGNTIYF
TRBV19	TRBJ1-1	TRBD1	.	TGTGCCAGTGCCTTCGGAACAGGGGGCACTGAAGCTTTCTTT	CASAFGTGGTEAFF
TRBV2	TRBJ1-3	TRBD1	few	TGTGCCAGCGGGAACAGGGGAGTCTCTGGAAACACCATATATTTT	CASGNRGVSGNTIYF
TRBV5-1	TRBJ1-3	.	.	TGCGCCAGCAGCTTGGAGGTCCGAGGGACTGGAAACACCATATATTTT	CASSLEVRGTGNTIYF
TRBV6-1	TRBJ2-2	.	.	TGTGCCCAAGTCCAGCGCCACACCGGGGAGCTGTTTTTT	CAQVQRHTGELFF
TRBV6-6	TRBJ1-1	TRBD1	.	TGTGCCAGCAGTCCGGACAGGGTTCGGTCTTTCTTT	CASSPDRVRSFF
TRBV5-1	TRBJ1-5	.	once	TGCGCCACCTGGGGCAGAAAAACCCACCTGCGAAGGGATGGCAATCAGCCCCAGCATTTT	CATWGRKTHLRRDGNQPQHF
TRBV19	TRBJ1-5	.	.	TGTGCCAGTAGTGACGGGGGAGGGCGGAGCAATCAGCCCCAGCATTTT	CASSDGGGRSNQPQHF